This TCR beta chain was sequenced for a study of response to subunit inactivated influenza vaccine. General study results and limits: Authors suggested that a seasonal influenza vaccination recruits few new T cells each time.

This clonotype was seen a handful of times. As yet, its antigen is unknown. TCRdb used MiXCR to reprocess the RT-PCR reads, holding one entry per CDR3 protein. The profile shows a few hundred thousand distinct CDR3 sequences, 20% to 25% of them singletons. CDR3 length equals 14 residues. V lost 5 bases and J lost 5, with 16 bases in between. In germline, CDR1 is SGHKS, CDR2 YYEKEE (reference sequence). The genes are TRBV5-5 and TRBJ1-2, with D hard to call. The sequenced sample was PBMCs from blood, obtained about 20 months after vaccination. The clonotype comes from a man in his fifties or sixties who received an inactivated influenza vaccine. In DNA form, the CDR3 reads TGTGCCAGCAGTTACTCTACGGGTCCGTATGGCTACACCTTC. It encodes CASSYSTGPYGYTF.